The clone carrying this TCR beta chain was detected once. Germline V gene sequence: CDR1 SGDLS, CDR2 YYNGEE. Losses at the gene ends were 3 bases for V and 4 bases for J; bases not matched to a gene: 4. This CDR3 spans 13 amino acids. This study enrolled people aged about 18 to 95 from around 26 US geographic areas. Allocation to cohorts depended on clinical history reported by the participants. The recovered donors of Cohort 3 showed two negative PCRs, clearance, or symptom resolution. These data belong to a study of blood T cell repertoires in COVID-19. Turning to the study itself: Researchers got acute and convalescent COVID-19 samples from the United States, Italy and Spain.

The method was immunoSEQ multiplex PCR; TCRdb's version includes in-frame clones alone and lacks a portion of them. Of approximately 200,000 clones detected, approximately 83% appear once; the ten largest clones hold around 7%. This sequence originates from a man in his forties who had recovered from COVID-19. This chain uses TRBV9 with TRBJ2-7; TRBD1 matches at 7 bases. Material for sequencing was PBMCs or T cells enriched from blood (not recorded which). The CDR3 reads CASSASQGYEQYF. In nucleotides, the CDR3 is TGTGCCAGCAGCGCCTCACAGGGGTACGAGCAGTACTTC.